One sample yielded the 30 T cell receptor beta chains listed below, sequenced in a study of cytomegalovirus exposure and HLA in healthy donors. The study ran its PCR with 60 Vbeta and 13 Jbeta primers. Method: immunoSEQ multiplex PCR; TCRdb's copy keeps in-frame clones and lacks some. The data contain 110,000 or so clones, 74% of them singletons. Sequencing was carried out using PBMCs. The receptors originated from a woman in her forties or fifties in good health and CMV-seropositive.

The rearrangement uses TRBV2 and TRBJ2-1, with TRBD1 matching 12 bases. V lost 6 bases, J lost 4 bases, and 10 bases stayed unmatched. This CDR3 has 17 residues. Germline-derived CDR1 and CDR2 are SNHLY and FYNNEI. CDR3 coding DNA: TGTGCCAGCAGCTTGGGACAGGGGGCTAGGGCTTACAATGAGCAGTTCTTC. The encoded protein is CASSLGQGARAYNEQFF. Variable domain in full (rest from reference TRBV2 and TRBJ2-1): EPEVTQTPSHQVTQMGQEVILRCVPISNHLYFYWYRQILGQKVEFLVSFYNNEISEKSEIFDDQFSVERPDGSNFTLKIRSTKLEDSAMYFCASSLGQGARAYNEQFFGPGTRLTVL.

The genes are TRBV19 and TRBJ1-2, with D possibly matching TRBD1 (6 bases). Trimming shortened V by 3 bases and J by 2 bases, and 10 bases separated the two germline ends. The CDR3 runs 14 residues. The germline gives CDR1 LNHDA, CDR2 SQIVND (reference sequence). The CDR3 loop is CASSIWTENYGYTF. CDR3 DNA: TGTGCCAGTAGTATTTGGACAGAGAACTATGGCTACACCTTC.

The rearrangement joins TRBV19 to TRBJ1-2; 9 nucleotides match TRBD1. CDR1 is LNHDA and CDR2 is SQIVND in the germline V gene (reference sequence). The CDR3 loop spans 15 amino acids. V lost 10 bases to trimming and J lost 3 bases; unmatched junction nucleotides: 12. CDR3 residues: CATGQGMVLHYGYTF. Here the CDR3 DNA reads TGTGCCACCGGACAGGGGATGGTTCTTCACTATGGCTACACCTTC. The full variable domain, with the rest looked up from reference TRBV19 and TRBJ1-2, is DGGITQSPKYLFRKEGQNVTLSCEQNLNHDAMYWYRQDPGQGLRLIYYSQIVNDFQKGDIAEGYSVSREKKESFPLTVTSAQKNPTAFYLCATGQGMVLHYGYTFGSGTRLTVV.

The chain joins TRBV7-2 to TRBJ2-4; the match to TRBD2 covers 9 bases. CDR1 is SGHTA, CDR2 FQGNSA, per germline. This CDR3 comprises 14 residues. V trimming: 1 base; J trimming: 8 bases; junction bases outside the gene matches: 3. CDR3: CASSLGVAGDIQYF. For the CDR3, the DNA is TGTGCCAGCAGCTTAGGAGTAGCGGGGGACATTCAGTACTTC.

The chain carries TRBV5-4 and TRBJ1-3; D remains unclear. The CDR3 has 13 amino acids. Germline CDR1 and CDR2: SGHNT and YYREEE (reference sequence). V was pared by 1 base and J by 4 bases, with 6 bases between. As DNA, the CDR3 is TGTGCCAGCAGCTTGTGGCAGGGAAACACCATATATTTT. It translates to CASSLWQGNTIYF.

The V and J genes are TRBV7-2 and TRBJ2-1, with 7 bases aligning to TRBD2. V trimming: 1 base; J trimming: 16 bases; junction bases outside the gene matches: 10. This CDR3 comprises 13 residues. Looked up from germline, CDR1 is SGHTA and CDR2 is FQGNSA. Here the CDR3 DNA reads TGTGCCAGCAGCTTAGATAGACGGGAGGTTTGTTTCTTC. Protein product: CASSLDRREVCFF.

The CDR3 DNA is TGTGCCAGCAGTGCAAGACAGGTGGGGAACACTGAAGCTTTCTTT. It yields the protein CASSARQVGNTEAFF. The chain links TRBV6-1 to TRBJ1-1; weak D call: TRBD1 (6 bases). Trimming left V 4 bases short and J 1 base short, with 13 bases between. The CDR3 extends over 15 amino acids. Germline assignment: CDR1 MNHNS and CDR2 SASEGT.

The V gene is TRBV28, the J gene TRBJ1-6, with TRBD1 identical over 7 bases. J gave up 0 bases and V 6 bases, and 8 bases lay outside the gene matches. The germline V gene has CDR1 MDHEN and CDR2 SYDVKM. The CDR3 length is 17 residues. CDR3 sequence reads: CASSAEDRSSYNSPLHF. The CDR3 bases are TGTGCCAGCAGCGCCGAGGACAGGAGCTCCTATAATTCACCCCTCCACTTT.

The V call is TRBV6-6, the J call TRBJ1-1, with TRBD1 matching over 7 bases. The CDR3 has 13 amino acids. V gave up 4 bases and J gave up 8 bases; unmatched junction bases: 7. In germline, CDR1 is MNHNY, CDR2 SVGAGI (reference sequence). For the CDR3, the DNA is TGTGCCAGCAGTTGGGCCGGGACAGCCGAAGCTTTCTTT. It encodes CASSWAGTAEAFF.

The chain employs TRBV28 and TRBJ2-5; maybe TRBD1 (5 bases). Trimming took 2 bases from V and 2 from J, leaving 9 bases between them. This CDR3 region has 14 residues. CDR1 and CDR2 (germline): MDHEN, SYDVKM. CDR3 residues: CASSLPDIQETQYF. CDR3 nucleotide sequence: TGTGCCAGCAGTTTACCGGACATACAAGAGACCCAGTACTTC.

This chain connects TRBV19 to TRBJ1-4, with D tentatively TRBD1 (5 bases). This CDR3 spans 15 amino acids. The germline gives CDR1 LNHDA, CDR2 SQIVND (reference sequence). Trimming took off 6 bases at V and 3 bases at J, with 14 bases between the two ends. CDR3: CASRKARQPNEKLFF. CDR3 nucleotide sequence: TGTGCCAGTAGAAAAGCCCGACAGCCTAATGAAAAACTGTTTTTT.

The rearrangement links TRBV29-1 to TRBJ1-3, with D perhaps TRBD1 (5 bases). There are 12 residues in the CDR3. Trimming removed 7 bases at V and 4 bases at J, with 11 bases between. Looked up from germline, CDR1 is SQVTM and CDR2 is ANQGSEA. For the CDR3, the DNA is TGCAGCGGGGGCAACAGGGGAAACACCATATATTTT. It specifies CSGGNRGNTIYF.

This chain uses TRBV6-6 with TRBJ1-3; no clear D. The length of the CDR3 is 16 residues. Trimming shortened V by 0 bases and J by 0 bases, and 9 bases separated the two germline ends. The V gene's germline CDR1 is MNHNY and CDR2 SVGAGI (reference sequence). In DNA, the CDR3 is TGTGCCAGCAGTTACTCAAGTACCAGCTCTGGAAACACCATATATTTT. Its protein product is CASSYSSTSSGNTIYF.

The genes are TRBV30 and TRBJ1-5; possible D gene TRBD1, 6 bases. CDR1 is GTSNPN and CDR2 is SVGIG in the germline V gene (reference sequence). This CDR3 has 16 amino acids. Trimming shortened V by 3 bases and J by 0 bases, and 15 bases separated the two germline ends. The DNA of the CDR3 is TGTGCCTGGAGAAGGAATCAAGGGGGTAGCAATCAGCCCCAGCATTTT. Residues: CAWRRNQGGSNQPQHF.

The rearrangement uses TRBV5-5 and TRBJ2-2; 14 bases fit TRBD2. Germline V CDR1 and CDR2: SGHKS, YYEKEE (reference sequence). Unmatched junction bases numbered 9, after V lost 4 bases and J lost 7 bases. CDR3 length: 17 residues. The CDR3 is CASSLPGLAGENGELFF. The CDR3 DNA follows: TGTGCCAGCAGCCTACCGGGACTAGCGGGGGAGAACGGGGAGCTGTTTTTT.

The chain carries TRBV5-4 and TRBJ1-1, with D perhaps matching TRBD1 (6 bases). Trimming cost V 4 bases and J 0 bases, with 16 bases left between them. The germline V gene encodes CDR1 SGHNT and CDR2 YYREEE (reference sequence). The CDR3 contains 16 residues. CDR3 sequence reads: CASSLIGTRLNTEAFF. The CDR3 DNA sequence: TGTGCCAGCAGCCTCATCGGGACACGTTTGAACACTGAAGCTTTCTTT.

J is TRBJ1-5 and V is TRBV4-3; D is ambiguous. Trimming removed 0 bases at V and 0 bases at J, with 9 bases between. The CDR3 totals 16 residues. Germline V gives CDR1 LGHNA, CDR2 YSLEER. This CDR3 is CASSQEIAVSNQPQHF. The CDR3 region has the DNA TGCGCCAGCAGCCAAGAGATTGCGGTTAGCAATCAGCCCCAGCATTTT.

The chain uses TRBV19 and TRBJ2-5; 7 positions agree with TRBD2. V dropped 5 bases and J dropped 1; count of bases not matched to a gene: 7. Looked up from germline, CDR1 is LNHDA and CDR2 is SQIVND (reference sequence). The length of the CDR3 is 15 residues. The CDR3, as DNA: TGTGCCAGTAGTCGTCAAGCGGGGACCCAAGAGACCCAGTACTTC. It codes for CASSRQAGTQETQYF.

The V and J genes are TRBV30 and TRBJ1-2, with TRBD1 as a possible D gene (5 bases). The CDR3 has 11 amino acids. V was shortened by 7 bases and J by 2 bases, with 8 bases between the two germline ends. Germline CDR1 GTSNPN, CDR2 SVGIG (reference sequence). Here the CDR3 DNA reads TGTGCCTTCCAGGGAAACTATGGCTACACCTTC. It encodes CAFQGNYGYTF. The entire variable domain, with the rest obtained from reference TRBV30 and TRBJ1-2, is as follows: SQTIHQWPATLVQPVGSPLSLECTVEGTSNPNLYWYRQAAGRGLQLLFYSVGIGQISSEVPQNLSASRPQDRQFILSSKKLLLSDSGFYLCAFQGNYGYTFGSGTRLTVV.

The chain couples TRBV2 to TRBJ2-7, with 7 bases aligning to TRBD2. The CDR3 consists of 14 residues. After removal of 4 bases from V and 0 bases from J, the junction contained 3 bases not matched to a gene. Germline assignment: CDR1 SNHLY and CDR2 FYNNEI. CDR3 coding DNA: TGTGCCAGCAGTGGCGGGGGACCCTCCTACGAGCAGTACTTC. This encodes CASSGGGPSYEQYF. Together with reference TRBV2 and TRBJ2-7, the CDR3 gives the full variable domain: EPEVTQTPSHQVTQMGQEVILRCVPISNHLYFYWYRQILGQKVEFLVSFYNNEISEKSEIFDDQFSVERPDGSNFTLKIRSTKLEDSAMYFCASSGGGPSYEQYFGPGTRLTVT.

The rearrangement joins TRBV18 to TRBJ1-2; D ambiguous. CDR3 length: 14 residues. CDR1 and CDR2 (germline): KGHSH, LQKENI. The V and J ends lost 1 base and 0 bases respectively, with 6 bases between them. In nucleotides, the CDR3 is TGTGCCAGCTCACCACGGGCAGCTAACTATGGCTACACCTTC. The encoded protein is CASSPRAANYGYTF.

CDR3 sequence (DNA): TGTGCCAGCAGCTCCATATATCCAGGTCTGTGGCAGAAGAAGGATACGCAGTATTTT. Its translation is CASSSIYPGLWQKKDTQYF. The chain carries TRBV7-9 and TRBJ2-3; no firm D call. The CDR3 consists of 19 residues. Germline assignment: CDR1 SEHNR and CDR2 FQNEAQ (reference sequence). Trimming pared 4 bases from V and 6 bases from J, leaving 29 bases between.

This clone has more than one count but fewer than ten. The chain combines TRBV7-9 with TRBJ1-4; D ambiguous. This CDR3 region has 14 residues. In germline, CDR1 is SEHNR, CDR2 FQNEAQ (reference sequence). The ends were cut back, 7 bases at V and 2 bases at J, with 11 bases in the middle. The DNA for the CDR3 is TGTGCCAGCACCCCGATGAGCACTAATGAAAAACTGTTTTTT. Amino acid sequence: CASTPMSTNEKLFF.

The chain recombines TRBV5-4 with TRBJ2-5; perhaps TRBD2 as D (5 bases). With 0 bases removed from V and 2 bases from J, the gap between germline ends came to 8 bases. Germline loops: CDR1 SGHNT, CDR2 YYREEE (reference sequence). The CDR3 is 14 residues long. The CDR3 sequence is CASSLERLQETQYF. DNA of the CDR3: TGTGCCAGCAGCTTGGAGCGGCTGCAAGAGACCCAGTACTTC.

This rearrangement joins TRBV10-3 to TRBJ1-1; D possibly corresponds to TRBD1 (6 bases). CDR1 ENHRY and CDR2 SYGVKD come from the germline V gene. Trimming left V 8 bases short and J 1 base short, with 11 bases between. The CDR3 contains 13 residues. The CDR3 here is CAILGQPNTEAFF. In DNA, the CDR3 is TGTGCCATCTTGGGACAACCGAACACTGAAGCTTTCTTT.

The genes are TRBV10-3 and TRBJ1-6, with 10 bases lining up with TRBD1. Per the germline V gene, CDR1 is ENHRY and CDR2 is SYGVKD. The CDR3 is 18 amino acids. The V gene end was trimmed by 2 bases and the J gene end by 9 bases; junction bases not matched to a gene: 13. CDR3 protein: CAISETHLTGGSTSPLHF. Written as DNA, the CDR3 is TGTGCCATCAGTGAGACCCACCTGACAGGGGGCTCTACTTCACCCCTCCACTTT.

V is TRBV5-1 and J is TRBJ2-7, with 14 bases aligning to TRBD2. Germline V gene sequence: CDR1 SGHRS, CDR2 YFSETQ. CDR3 length: 16 amino acids. J lost 2 bases, V lost 0 bases, and 1 base had no gene match. CDR3 DNA: TGCGCCAGCAGCTTGGGGACTAGCGGGGGGACCTACGAGCAGTACTTC. Protein: CASSLGTSGGTYEQYF.

The DNA for the CDR3 is TGCGCCAGCAGCTTCGCCGAGGGGGTGGGGACTGAAGCTTTCTTT. Translation gives CASSFAEGVGTEAFF. J is TRBJ1-1 and V is TRBV5-1; TRBD1 might be the D (6 bases). V was clipped by 2 bases and J by 5 bases, with 16 bases between them. The germline CDR1 and CDR2 sequences are SGHRS and YFSETQ. CDR3 length: 15 amino acids.

The J gene is TRBJ2-7, the V gene TRBV10-3, with D possibly TRBD1 on 6 matching bases. V was cut by 10 bases and J by 1 base, with 14 bases left in between. The CDR3 runs to 13 residues. Germline assignment: CDR1 ENHRY and CDR2 SYGVKD. CDR3 DNA: TGTGCCACCGTGACAGGTCAGTCCTACGAGCAGTACTTC. This gives the protein CATVTGQSYEQYF.

This sequence joins TRBV4-3 and TRBJ2-1; 7 bases are a match to TRBD2. V lost 0 bases to trimming and J lost 12 bases; unmatched junction nucleotides: 8. The CDR3 covers 14 residues. Germline CDR1 and CDR2: LGHNA and YSLEER. CDR3 in amino acids: CASSQDVAGARQFF. CDR3 DNA: TGCGCCAGCAGCCAAGATGTGGCGGGAGCCAGGCAGTTCTTC.